This is a list of T cell receptor beta chains from one sample in a study of Ad26.COV2.S vaccination and SARS-CoV-2 variants. Sequencing was performed with immunoSEQ multiplex PCR; in TCRdb, only in-frame clones are kept and a portion is missing. Among roughly 350,000 clones listed, 80% to 90% were seen once. The sequences come from peripheral blood, collected in a trial of Ad26.COV2.S vaccine versus placebo. The receptors derive from a person aged 18-65 years who received the Ad26.COV2.S COVID-19 vaccine or a placebo. Both conserved end residues are part of each CDR3. The D gene is left open where the match is weak. Size values are once, few and many counts, or a class for expanded clones, and some rows have none.

d_call j_call clone_size v_call cdr3_aa cdr3_nt
. TRBJ2-3 . TRBV3-1/TRBV3-2 CASSQEFLATDTQYF TGTGCCAGCAGCCAAGAATTTCTAGCCACAGATACGCAGTATTTT
. TRBJ2-1 . TRBV3-1/TRBV3-2 CASSQAGEYQDEQFF TGTGCCAGCAGCCAAGCCGGGGAATATCAGGATGAGCAGTTCTTC
TRBD2 TRBJ2-7 . TRBV12-5 CASGLVSGGFRYEQYF TGTGCTAGTGGTTTGGTATCGGGGGGGTTTAGGTACGAGCAGTACTTC
. TRBJ2-3 . TRBV28 CASSFLAVSTDTQYF TGTGCCAGCAGTTTTTTAGCGGTTAGCACAGATACGCAGTATTTT
. TRBJ2-7 . TRBV18 CASSPPGGEQYF TGTGCCAGCTCACCTCCCGGGGGCGAGCAGTACTTC
TRBD2 TRBJ2-3 . TRBV10-3 CAIMAGDPTDTQYF TGTGCCATCATGGCGGGAGATCCCACAGATACGCAGTATTTT
TRBD1 TRBJ1-1 . TRBV4-1 CASSPPDRGVNTEAFF TGCGCCAGCAGCCCACCTGACAGGGGAGTGAACACTGAAGCTTTCTTT
. TRBJ2-5 . TRBV4-1 CASSRLRTMGETQYF TGCGCCAGCAGCCGGTTGCGGACCATGGGAGAGACCCAGTACTTC
TRBD2 TRBJ2-1 once TRBV7-3 CASSLTLAGANEQFF TGTGCCAGCAGCTTAACTCTAGCGGGAGCGAATGAGCAGTTCTTC
. TRBJ1-1 . TRBV5-1 CASSLGGSGTGNTEAFF TGCGCCAGCAGCTTGGGAGGTTCCGGGACGGGGAACACTGAAGCTTTCTTT
. TRBJ2-4 . TRBV28 CASSSPRAKNIQYF TGTGCCAGCAGTTCCCCGAGAGCCAAAAACATTCAGTACTTC
. TRBJ2-7 . TRBV11-2 CASSSEEARQYF TGTGCCAGCAGCTCCGAGGAGGCAAGGCAGTACTTC
TRBD2 TRBJ2-1 . TRBV4-1 CASSHPPTRGRNEQFF TGCGCCAGCAGCCACCCCCCGACTCGCGGGAGAAATGAGCAGTTCTTC
TRBD1 TRBJ1-1 . TRBV28 CASSDAGTGAAEAFF TGTGCCAGCAGTGACGCCGGGACAGGGGCGGCTGAAGCTTTCTTT
. TRBJ2-7 . TRBV29-1 CSVVDSQTPSYEQYF TGCAGCGTCGTCGATAGTCAAACACCGAGCTACGAGCAGTACTTC
TRBD1 TRBJ1-5 . TRBV6-2/TRBV6-3 CASSYDDRGPYQPQHF TGTGCCAGCAGTTACGACGACAGGGGGCCGTATCAGCCCCAGCATTTT
. TRBJ2-7 . TRBV5-1 CASSSESYEQYF TGCGCCAGCAGCTCTGAGTCCTACGAGCAGTACTTC
. TRBJ1-1 . TRBV30 CAWSVGRITEAFF TGTGCCTGGAGTGTGGGACGGATAACTGAAGCTTTCTTT
. TRBJ1-1 . TRBV4-1 CASSQDHRQGGRTEAFF TGCGCCAGCAGCCAAGACCACCGCCAGGGAGGCCGTACTGAAGCTTTCTTT
. TRBJ1-1 . TRBV3-1/TRBV3-2 CASSQELVSRKTEAFF TGTGCCAGCAGCCAAGAACTTGTCAGTCGAAAGACTGAAGCTTTCTTT
. TRBJ1-2 . TRBV28 CASSASRSPAVRNGYTF TGTGCCAGCAGCGCAAGTCGTAGTCCCGCAGTCCGTAATGGCTACACCTTC
. TRBJ2-7 . TRBV6-2/TRBV6-3 CASSYSPGGTPYEQYF TGTGCCAGCAGTTACTCTCCAGGGGGGACGCCGTACGAGCAGTACTTC
. TRBJ1-1 once TRBV6-6 CASSRGVSTEAFF TGTGCCAGCAGTCGCGGAGTGAGCACTGAAGCTTTCTTT
TRBD1 TRBJ1-2 . TRBV19 CASRSGTGANYGYTF TGTGCCAGTAGATCCGGGACAGGGGCTAACTATGGCTACACCTTC
. TRBJ2-1 . TRBV3-1/TRBV3-2 CASSLGTSGYNEQFF TGTGCCAGCAGCCTGGGGACAAGCGGCTACAATGAGCAGTTCTTC
. TRBJ2-3 . TRBV3-1/TRBV3-2 CASSQTLYGSTDTQYF TGTGCCAGCAGCCAGACTCTGTACGGTAGCACAGATACGCAGTATTTT
TRBD2 TRBJ2-5 . TRBV19 CASSISLAGDRKTQYF TGTGCCAGTAGTATTTCGCTAGCGGGAGATCGGAAGACCCAGTACTTC
TRBD2 TRBJ2-1 . TRBV6-5 CASSSGAGGVYNEQFF TGTGCCAGCAGTTCAGGAGCGGGAGGAGTCTACAATGAGCAGTTCTTC
TRBD1 TRBJ2-5 . TRBV5-1 CASSPQGARETQYF TGCGCCAGCAGCCCACAGGGGGCGCGGGAGACCCAGTACTTC
TRBD1 TRBJ1-4 few TRBV4-3 CASSLGQGTNEKLFF TGCGCCAGCAGCCTGGGACAGGGGACTAATGAAAAACTGTTTTTT
. TRBJ2-7 . TRBV6-5 CASAPGGYEQYF TGTGCCAGCGCCCCCGGGGGCTACGAGCAGTACTTC
TRBD1 TRBJ2-2 . TRBV6-5 CASSPGQGAPGELFF TGTGCCAGCAGTCCGGGACAGGGGGCCCCCGGGGAGCTGTTTTTT
. TRBJ2-7 . TRBV9 CASSVSPREEDEQYF TGTGCCAGCAGCGTAAGCCCCAGGGAAGAAGACGAGCAGTACTTC
TRBD2 TRBJ2-7 once TRBV5-1 CASSLGTSGSYEQYF TGCGCCAGCAGCCTAGGGACTAGCGGTTCCTACGAGCAGTACTTC
TRBD1 TRBJ1-6 . TRBV2 CASSESGTGNNSPLHF TGTGCCAGCAGTGAATCCGGGACAGGGAATAATTCACCCCTCCACTTT
. TRBJ2-7 . TRBV2 CASRSNTGEQYF TGTGCCAGCCGATCCAACACGGGCGAGCAGTACTTC